One and the same sample provided the 5 T cell receptor beta chains below, sequenced in a study of spatial heterogeneity in lung cancer. The time point was: sample taken at primary tumor resection. Material for sequencing was whole RNA from tumor, nontumor lung or frozen PBMC, left unsorted. From the 5' RACE reads, TCRdb called clonotypes with MiXCR, one entry per CDR3 protein. The data hold a few thousand distinct CDR3 sequences, with about 29% observed a single time. Source: PBMCs, taken at surgery. These receptor sequences come from a female donor with early-stage non-small cell lung cancer.

Worth noting for this clonotype: A library made for alpha chains picked up this beta chain off target, so its size means little. The V call is TRBV5-1, the J call TRBJ2-7; TRBD2 matches 7 bases. The CDR3 contains 14 residues. Germline V gene data show CDR1 as SGHRS and CDR2 as YFSETQ. Germline trimming cut 0 bases from V and 4 bases from J; bases unmatched to any gene: 4. CDR3 bases: TGCGCCAGCAGCTTGGTCGGGGGGAATTACGAGCAGTACTTC. Amino acid sequence: CASSLVGGNYEQYF.

This clonotype was recorded only once. The library was built for alpha chains, so this beta chain is an off-target read and its size means little. V usage is TRBV19 and J usage is TRBJ2-1; no clear D gene. Germline-derived CDR1 and CDR2 are LNHDA and SQIVND (reference sequence). The CDR3 covers 13 residues. Between the trimmed V and J ends, which lost 5 bases and 4 bases, there was a span of 9 bases. This CDR3 is CASSLQKYNEQFF. The CDR3 DNA reads TGTGCCAGTAGTCTACAGAAGTACAATGAGCAGTTCTTC.

By proportion, this clonotype is medium-sized. The size of this beta chain means little, since it is a stray read in a library made for alpha chains. This chain joins TRBV12-3 or TRBV12-4 and TRBJ2-5, with unresolved D. CDR3 size: 12 residues. Trimming took 5 bases from V and 4 from J, leaving 8 bases between them. The CDR3: CASSQDRETQYF. CDR3 nucleotide sequence: TGTGCCAGCAGTCAGGATAGAGAGACCCAGTACTTC.

This clonotype is labeled medium-sized. As an off-target read in a library built for alpha chains, this beta chain has a frequency of little significance. V usage is TRBV19 and J usage is TRBJ2-5; D remains unclear. The V end was cut by 1 base, the J end by 4 bases, with 4 bases between. Germline CDR1 and CDR2: LNHDA and SQIVND (reference sequence). CDR3 length: 12 residues. The CDR3 nucleotides are TGTGCCAGTAGTATAGGAAGAGAGACCCAGTACTTC. This encodes CASSIGRETQYF.

About this clonotype itself: This beta chain represents an off-target read in a library built for alpha chains; its size is of limited meaning. The gene calls are TRBV28 and TRBJ2-1; D perhaps matches TRBD2 (6 bases). Germline CDR1 and CDR2: MDHEN and SYDVKM. CDR3 length: 12 residues. Trimming pared 5 bases from V and 8 bases from J, leaving 10 bases between. This chain's CDR3 is CASSVLAYEQFF. The CDR3 nucleotides read TGTGCCAGCAGTGTACTAGCTTATGAGCAGTTCTTC.